Listed below are T cell receptor beta chains from one sample, sequenced in a study of blood T cell repertoires in COVID-19. TCRdb keeps only in-frame clones here, not all; method: immunoSEQ multiplex PCR. The sample lists about 74,000 clones; about 91% were seen once. Sequencing input: peripheral blood. The origin of the receptors is a woman of 80 years or more with active or convalescent COVID-19. The CDR3 runs from the conserved cysteine through the conserved F or W. Each record gives: CDR3 protein, J gene, V gene.

CDR3: CASSHPGTGGRGGYGYTF
J: TRBJ1-2
V: TRBV4-1

CDR3: CASSQGDRSGTEAFF
J: TRBJ1-1
V: TRBV3-1/TRBV3-2

CDR3: CAISVGGRENNEQFF
J: TRBJ2-1
V: TRBV10-3

CDR3: CASSALRDTEAFF
J: TRBJ1-1
V: TRBV9

CDR3: CASSPQDRVGYGYTF
J: TRBJ1-2
V: TRBV19

CDR3: CASFGAGRSGANVLTF
J: TRBJ2-6
V: TRBV2

CDR3: CASSLGAGGDTEAFF
J: TRBJ1-1
V: TRBV5-4

CDR3: CASSLRTSGAYNEQFF
J: TRBJ2-1
V: TRBV5-6

CDR3: CASSSTGVGVSYEQYF
J: TRBJ2-7
V: TRBV5-4

CDR3: CSVEGTSGGSTDTQYF
J: TRBJ2-3
V: TRBV29-1

CDR3: CASSRTGGAVGYTF
J: TRBJ1-2
V: TRBV13

CDR3: CASSWGNRQENYGYTF
J: TRBJ1-2
V: TRBV5-1

CDR3: CASSQDQGGVGNTIYF
J: TRBJ1-3
V: TRBV3-1/TRBV3-2

CDR3: CATSDRLPANTGELFF
J: TRBJ2-2
V: TRBV24-1

CDR3: CASSYGPGEGQPQHF
J: TRBJ1-5
V: TRBV6-6

CDR3: CASSQDRARGAKNIQYF
J: TRBJ2-4
V: TRBV14

CDR3: CASSYTPMGGNYGYTF
J: TRBJ1-2
V: TRBV4-1

CDR3: CASSLRGLDEQFF
J: TRBJ2-1
V: TRBV12-3/TRBV12-4

CDR3: CASSPLGGGYTDTQYF
J: TRBJ2-3
V: TRBV4-3

CDR3: CASSFRDRGFYGYTF
J: TRBJ1-2
V: TRBV7-9

CDR3: CASSQRTSGRYEQYF
J: TRBJ2-7
V: TRBV4-1

CDR3: CASSIERGPTGGNTEAFF
J: TRBJ1-1
V: TRBV19

CDR3: CASSSPTISGNTIYF
J: TRBJ1-3
V: TRBV6-5

CDR3: CASSLRDRRGTDTQYF
J: TRBJ2-3
V: TRBV28

CDR3: CASSSMVASTDTQYF
J: TRBJ2-3
V: TRBV5-1

CDR3: CASSSGTTYNEQFF
J: TRBJ2-1
V: TRBV11-3

CDR3: CASSGQGRGGVAVTEAFF
J: TRBJ1-1
V: TRBV5-1

CDR3: CASSPNGGSYGYTF
J: TRBJ1-2
V: TRBV18

CDR3: CASSITSGGTQETQYF
J: TRBJ2-5
V: TRBV19

CDR3: CASNEGGDYGYTF
J: TRBJ1-2
V: TRBV2

CDR3: CASSLSRGGWETQYF
J: TRBJ2-5
V: TRBV5-1

CDR3: CAIRGGQGNQPQHF
J: TRBJ1-5
V: TRBV10-3

CDR3: CASSPFSGTGRVDSPYHTGELFF
J: TRBJ2-2
V: TRBV7-8

CDR3: CASSPGGLNTEAFF
J: TRBJ1-1
V: TRBV5-1

CDR3: CATSDRASQDTQYF
J: TRBJ2-3
V: TRBV24-1